This T cell receptor beta chain was sequenced in a study of spatial heterogeneity in lung cancer. Study-wide background: A consistent excess of beta-chain over alpha-chain sequences was detected.

The sample holds many counts of this clonotype. Its target is not known. Time point meaning: sample taken at primary tumor resection. Material for sequencing was whole RNA from tumor, nontumor lung or frozen PBMC, left unsorted. Every molecule of TCR cDNA had its own unique molecular identifier. Each CDR3 protein gets one entry after TCRdb re-called the 5' RACE reads with MiXCR. The table records 48,000 or so distinct CDR3 sequences, 5.3% of them present only once. General study findings and limits: Detection of ubiquitous tumor TCRs in blood was higher at resection than follow-up.

After removal of 4 bases from V and 6 bases from J, the junction contained 9 bases not matched to a gene. The germline V gene encodes CDR1 LGHNA and CDR2 YNFKEQ. This CDR3 is built from 15 residues. This sequence joins TRBV4-2 and TRBJ1-1, with 9 positions matching TRBD1. Sequenced here: PBMCs, sampled at surgery. The source is a male donor with early-stage non-small cell lung cancer. CDR3 bases: TGTGCCAGCAGCCGGTCCCGGGACAGGGACGCTGAAGCTTTCTTT. Amino acid sequence: CASSRSRDRDAEAFF.